The next 31 T cell receptor beta chains were all read from a single sample in a study of blood T cells in healthy people across ages. Combining a sample-barcoded 5' primer with a J-beta primer mix, a second PCR ran for about 7 to 11 cycles. Each CDR3 protein gets one entry after TCRdb re-called the 5' RACE reads with MiXCR. The sample has over a million distinct CDR3 sequences, around 55% seen once. The specimen was blood. The source is a man between 18 and 35 years old in good health.

This clonotype was found a few times. J is TRBJ2-5 and V is TRBV5-1; D assignment may be TRBD1 or TRBD2 (5 bases each). The CDR3 covers 14 residues. Trimming left V 4 bases short and J 3 bases short, with 13 bases between. Germline lookup yields CDR1 SGHRS and CDR2 YFSETQ. DNA of the CDR3: TGCGCCAGCAGCCCCGGGACGTTGAAAGAGACCCAGTACTTC. The encoded protein is CASSPGTLKETQYF.

CDR3 residues: CASRPQGGLGTEAFF. The DNA of the CDR3 is TGTGCCAGCAGACCCCAGGGGGGGCTGGGCACTGAAGCTTTCTTT. The chain recombines TRBV14 with TRBJ1-1; 7 bases fit TRBD1. This CDR3 has 15 residues. Trimming took 6 bases from V and 4 from J; bases not matched to a gene: 11. Germline V gives CDR1 SGHDN, CDR2 FVKESK.

CDR3 amino acids: CASTPRSSGGRYQETQYF. In DNA form, the CDR3 reads TGTGCCAGCACACCGAGATCTAGCGGGGGCCGTTACCAAGAGACCCAGTACTTC. The rearrangement links TRBV25-1 to TRBJ2-5; 10 bases map to TRBD2. Germline CDR1 and CDR2: MGHDK and SYGVNS. V dropped 7 bases and J dropped 0; count of bases not matched to a gene: 14. The CDR3 has 18 residues.

CDR3 residues: CSARPTGGSVLTF. In nucleotides, the CDR3 is TGCAGTGCTAGACCGACAGGAGGTAGCGTCCTGACTTTC. The chain uses TRBV20-1 and TRBJ2-6, with a possible D match to TRBD1 (6 bases). This CDR3 comprises 13 residues. CDR1 is DFQATT, CDR2 SNEGSKA, per germline (reference sequence). V lost 2 bases and J lost 12, with 14 bases in between.

This clonotype has a single count. The J gene is TRBJ2-2, the V gene TRBV15; D ambiguous. This CDR3 contains 15 residues. Germline lookup yields CDR1 LNHNV and CDR2 YYDKDF (reference sequence). V dropped 0 bases and J dropped 3 bases, with 8 bases sitting between them. The CDR3 loop is CATSRDSGDTGELFF. The CDR3, as DNA: TGTGCCACCAGCAGAGATTCTGGGGACACCGGGGAGCTGTTTTTT.

The V call is TRBV20-1, the J call TRBJ1-2, with 8 bases identical to TRBD1. CDR3 length: 15 residues. V dropped 3 bases and J dropped 5; count of bases not matched to a gene: 11. Germline CDR1 and CDR2: DFQATT and SNEGSKA (reference sequence). The CDR3 region has the DNA TGCAGTGCTAGTCTTCTTCTGGACAGGGAGTATGGCTACACCTTC. This encodes CSASLLLDREYGYTF.

This clonotype was recorded a few times. The chain uses TRBV6-6 and TRBJ2-7; 7 bases agree with TRBD1. The DNA end is a closer match to TRBJ2-4, so the J assignment may be wrong. CDR1 is MNHNY and CDR2 is SVGAGI in the germline V gene (reference sequence). The CDR3 covers 15 residues. The CDR3 region is CASSTGPRDRNIQYF. As DNA, the CDR3 is TGTGCCAGCAGTACTGGCCCTAGGGACAGAAACATTCAGTACTTC.

The chain couples TRBV20-1 to TRBJ2-3; 9 positions match TRBD2. Trimming at V came to 6 bases and at J to 6 bases, leaving 22 bases not matched to a gene. The CDR3 runs to 18 residues. Per the germline V gene, CDR1 is DFQATT and CDR2 is SNEGSKA (reference sequence). The DNA for the CDR3 is TGCAGTGCCTCACCCCTAGCGGGGAACCCTGTGTTACTTGATACGCAGTATTTT. This codes for CSASPLAGNPVLLDTQYF.

The V gene is TRBV27, the J gene TRBJ1-1, with 8 bases fitting TRBD1. CDR1 is MNHEY and CDR2 is SMNVEV in the germline V gene (reference sequence). The CDR3 contains 16 residues. The V and J ends lost 2 bases and 3 bases, in that order; junction bases with no gene match: 8. The CDR3 here is CASSLENRGTDTEAFF. The CDR3 DNA is TGTGCCAGCAGTTTAGAAAACAGGGGGACGGACACTGAAGCTTTCTTT.

V is TRBV15 and J is TRBJ2-5; possible D gene TRBD1, 6 bases. Trimming left V 6 bases short and J 0 bases short, with 14 bases between. Germline-derived CDR1 and CDR2 are LNHNV and YYDKDF (reference sequence). The CDR3 length is 15 residues. The CDR3 protein is CATRRQDLDQETQYF. In DNA form, the CDR3 reads TGTGCCACCAGGCGACAGGATCTTGACCAAGAGACCCAGTACTTC.

The V gene is TRBV11-2, the J gene TRBJ1-4; D possibly corresponds to TRBD1 (5 bases). Germline CDR1 reads SGHAT; CDR2 reads FQNNGV. The CDR3 extends over 16 amino acids. Trimming left V 3 bases short and J 5 bases short, with 16 bases between. The CDR3 loop reads CASSFYLRDANEKLFF. CDR3 bases: TGTGCCAGCAGCTTCTACCTCCGGGACGCCAATGAAAAACTGTTTTTT.

This clonotype was seen only once. The J gene is TRBJ1-3, the V gene TRBV29-1; D gene unclear. Germline V CDR1 and CDR2: SQVTM, ANQGSEA. The germline V and J ends were trimmed by 5 bases and 0 bases, with 14 bases remaining between them. The CDR3 runs 15 residues. CDR3 region: CSVSGPGSSGNTIYF. The CDR3 nucleotides are TGCAGCGTTTCCGGTCCGGGGAGCTCTGGAAACACCATATATTTT.

This clonotype was picked up a small number of times. The V and J genes are TRBV12-3 or TRBV12-4 and TRBJ1-2, with unresolved D. V lost 1 base to trimming and J lost 4 bases, with 13 bases between them. The CDR3 is made up of 15 amino acids. The CDR3 spells CASSLGAGRGYGYTF. DNA of the CDR3: TGTGCCAGCAGTTTAGGGGCAGGACGAGGCTATGGCTACACCTTC.

The J gene is TRBJ2-1, the V gene TRBV15; 8 nucleotides agree with TRBD2. Germline V gene lookup returns CDR1 LNHNV and CDR2 YYDKDF (reference sequence). J gave up 8 bases and V 0 bases, and 6 bases lay outside the gene matches. The length of the CDR3 is 15 residues. CDR3 in DNA: TGTGCCACCAGCAGAGATGGAGGAGCGGGGGATGAGCAGTTCTTC. It translates to CATSRDGGAGDEQFF.

This rearrangement joins TRBV29-1 to TRBJ1-1; 7 nucleotides align to TRBD1. The germline V gene has CDR1 SQVTM and CDR2 ANQGSEA. CDR3 length: 12 residues. The V segment lost 7 bases and the J segment 6 bases; nucleotides outside the gene matches: 8. The DNA of the CDR3 is TGCAGCGGAAGGGACAGCTCCCCTGAAGCTTTCTTT. Translating it yields CSGRDSSPEAFF.

J is TRBJ2-7 and V is TRBV29-1; no firm D call. The assigned J gene may be wrong: the sequence end matches TRBJ2-5 better. The CDR3 contains 14 residues. Germline assignment: CDR1 SQVTM and CDR2 ANQGSEA. The CDR3 bases are TGCAGCGTCATACACTTAGGGCGGCAAGAGACCCAGTACTTC. Its protein product is CSVIHLGRQETQYF.

This chain connects TRBV7-6 to TRBJ2-3; D is ambiguous. The ends were cut back, 2 bases at V and 6 bases at J, with 9 bases in the middle. The CDR3 length is 13 residues. The germline V gene has CDR1 SGHVS and CDR2 FNYEAQ. The CDR3 sequence: CASSLSHWDTQYF. In nucleotides, the CDR3 is TGTGCCAGCAGCTTATCCCATTGGGATACGCAGTATTTT.

This chain uses TRBV29-1 with TRBJ2-1; 10 bases match TRBD2. The CDR3 is 14 amino acids. V was clipped by 4 bases and J by 13 bases; unmatched bases: 13. Looked up from germline, CDR1 is SQVTM and CDR2 is ANQGSEA. DNA of the CDR3: TGCAGCGTTGTTCCAGGGCTAGCGGGGGAGACCCAGTTCTTC. This translates into CSVVPGLAGETQFF.

The rearrangement uses TRBV6-2 or TRBV6-3 and TRBJ2-4, with 7 bases that match TRBD2. Gene TRBJ2-7 matches the end of the DNA better, so the J call may be wrong. The CDR3 contains 15 residues. The germline CDR1 and CDR2 sequences are MNHEY and SVGEGT. CDR3 sequence reads: CASSYWSGVTYEQYF. The CDR3 bases are TGTGCCAGCAGTTACTGGAGCGGGGTAACCTACGAGCAGTACTTC.

This chain uses TRBV6-6 with TRBJ2-3; D possibly corresponds to TRBD2 (5 bases). Trimming left V 2 bases short and J 4 bases short, with 10 bases between. The V gene's germline CDR1 is MNHNY and CDR2 SVGAGI (reference sequence). The CDR3 is 14 residues long. The CDR3 loop reads CASSYLARADTQYF. For the CDR3, the DNA is TGTGCCAGCAGTTACCTAGCTCGGGCAGATACGCAGTATTTT.

There are a few counts of this clonotype. This chain connects TRBV28 to TRBJ2-3, with 12 bases fitting TRBD2. Germline loops: CDR1 MDHEN, CDR2 SYDVKM. The CDR3 consists of 17 residues. Trimming at V came to 5 bases and at J to 3 bases, leaving 9 bases not matched to a gene. The chain's CDR3 is CASSPNPGLAGTDTQYF. The CDR3 nucleotides are TGTGCCAGCAGTCCCAATCCGGGACTAGCGGGTACAGATACGCAGTATTTT.

The chain combines TRBV20-1 with TRBJ2-7; weak D call: TRBD1 (6 bases). TRBJ2-5 explains the end of the DNA better; the J call may be wrong. CDR1 and CDR2 (germline): DFQATT, SNEGSKA (reference sequence). The CDR3 contains 13 residues. The CDR3 is CSARDHREETQYF. The CDR3 DNA follows: TGCAGTGCTAGAGATCACAGGGAAGAGACCCAGTACTTC.

The chain has TRBV28 and TRBJ1-2, with 11 bases lining up with TRBD1. CDR3 length: 15 amino acids. V lost 6 bases, J lost 4 bases, and 7 bases stayed unmatched. Germline-derived CDR1 and CDR2 are MDHEN and SYDVKM. CDR3 sequence: CASRTGDRGFYGYTF. The CDR3 nucleotides are TGTGCCAGCAGGACGGGGGACAGGGGGTTCTATGGCTACACCTTC.

This clonotype was seen more than once but under ten times. The J gene is TRBJ2-7, the V gene TRBV6-1; D gene ambiguous. The CDR3 contains 11 residues. Trimming pared 11 bases from V and 6 bases from J, leaving 14 bases between. Germline V CDR1 and CDR2: MNHNS, SASEGT. The CDR3 region has the DNA TGTGCCGCGTCGAGCGCCCGCGAGCAGTACTTC. Its protein product is CAASSAREQYF.

The V gene is TRBV6-4, the J gene TRBJ1-2, with 7 bases lining up with TRBD1. The CDR3 sequence is 15 residues long. V lost 0 bases and J lost 7; bases outside the gene matches: 8. Germline V CDR1 and CDR2: MRHNA, SNTAGT. In nucleotides, the CDR3 is TGTGCCAGCAGTGACTCGAACAGGGGTTCAGGTGGCTACACCTTC. It codes for CASSDSNRGSGGYTF.

The chain recombines TRBV3-1 with TRBJ1-4; 11 positions agree with TRBD1. J was trimmed by 3 bases and V by 4 bases; bases with no gene match: 7. The CDR3 runs to 17 residues. Per germline, CDR1 LGHDT and CDR2 YNNKEL (reference sequence). Written as DNA, the CDR3 is TGTGCCAGCAGCCCTTGGACAGGGGGCTTATCTAATGAAAAACTGTTTTTT. It codes for CASSPWTGGLSNEKLFF.

The chain links TRBV13 to TRBJ1-4; tentative D call: TRBD1 (5 bases). Germline V gives CDR1 PRHDT, CDR2 FYEKMQ (reference sequence). V was cut by 2 bases and J by 7 bases, with 11 bases left in between. This CDR3 spans 14 amino acids. The CDR3 reads CASSLYGGGEKLFF. CDR3 DNA sequence: TGTGCCAGCAGCTTATACGGGGGGGGTGAAAAACTGTTTTTT.

The V gene is TRBV20-1, the J gene TRBJ1-5; 10 bases map to TRBD1. Germline lookup yields CDR1 DFQATT and CDR2 SNEGSKA (reference sequence). This CDR3 is built from 12 residues. The CDR3 region is CSLGTGDQPQHF. The CDR3 nucleotides are TGCAGCCTCGGGACAGGGGATCAGCCCCAGCATTTT.

The rearrangement links TRBV5-1 to TRBJ2-2; 8 positions agree with TRBD1. The germline V gene encodes CDR1 SGHRS and CDR2 YFSETQ. With V trimmed by 0 bases and J by 6 bases, 13 bases remained unmatched. The CDR3 runs 18 residues. The CDR3 reads CASSLEAGGDRQAGELFF. The CDR3 DNA sequence: TGCGCCAGCAGCTTGGAGGCAGGGGGCGATCGGCAGGCCGGGGAGCTGTTTTTT.

The V and J genes are TRBV7-6 and TRBJ2-7, with D perhaps being TRBD1 or TRBD2 (5 bases each). Germline CDR1 reads SGHVS; CDR2 reads FNYEAQ. The CDR3 has 14 amino acids. The germline V and J ends were trimmed by 1 base and 6 bases, with 13 bases remaining between them. CDR3 residues: CASSLGGEGSEQYF. CDR3 bases: TGTGCCAGCAGCTTAGGAGGGGAAGGCTCCGAGCAGTACTTC.

V gene TRBV7-2 combines with J gene TRBJ1-2; TRBD1 might be the D (5 bases). V was clipped by 0 bases and J by 12 bases, with 17 bases between them. The CDR3 contains 14 residues. Per the germline V gene, CDR1 is SGHTA and CDR2 is FQGNSA. The CDR3 nucleotides are TGTGCCAGCAGCTTAGCGCATAACGGCATGGGGGACACCTTC. It specifies CASSLAHNGMGDTF.